The T cell receptor beta chain under discussion was sequenced for a study of blood T cell repertoires in COVID-19. Looked up from germline, CDR1 is LNHDA and CDR2 is SQIVND (reference sequence). This CDR3 is 17 amino acids long. V dropped 3 bases and J dropped 6 bases, with 23 bases sitting between them. Some clones are missing from TCRdb's copy, which holds only in-frame ones; the method was immunoSEQ multiplex PCR. The table records approximately 280,000 clones, about 90% of them present only once. The chain uses TRBV19 and TRBJ1-2, with D possibly matching TRBD1 (6 bases). This clonotype originated in a woman aged 25 to 39 who had recovered from COVID-19. The source material was peripheral blood. Here the CDR3 DNA reads TGTGCCAGTAGTATGGGGGTCGAGTCAGGGGCTCGGAATGGCTACACCTTC. This codes for CASSMGVESGARNGYTF.